These 20 T cell receptor beta chains originate from one sample sequenced in a study of T cell changes during pregnancy in multiple sclerosis (dated by TCRdb to about 2019). Library creation used the immunoSEQ multiplex PCR assay. TCRdb holds this immuneACCESS table with in-frame rearrangements only. Some clones are missing; in checked studies, unresolved V genes explain under half, and the rest has no known cause. Present in this sample are around 61,000 clones, roughly 89% of which were seen just once. 5.3% of the sample is in the top ten clones. The source material was peripheral blood from another person, used as feeder cells. The receptors stem from a human donor whose cells served as feeder cells for cultures in a pregnancy study.

The J gene is TRBJ2-1, the V gene TRBV19, with D perhaps matching TRBD1 or TRBD2 (5 bases each). This CDR3 is 14 amino acids long. V gave up 6 bases and J gave up 3 bases, with 12 bases separating them. Germline loops: CDR1 LNHDA, CDR2 SQIVND (reference sequence). CDR3 region: CASRTGTDYNEQFF. CDR3 in DNA: TGTGCCAGTAGGACCGGGACGGACTACAATGAGCAGTTCTTC.

This chain uses TRBV4-3 with TRBJ1-5; 11 nucleotides line up with TRBD1. Germline-derived CDR1 and CDR2 are LGHNA and YSLEER. This CDR3 is 18 amino acids long. Unmatched junction bases numbered 7, after V lost 0 bases and J lost 3 bases. The CDR3 DNA sequence: TGCGCCAGCAGCCAAGAGGCCCAGGGACAGGGGGTCAATCAGCCCCAGCATTTT. It encodes CASSQEAQGQGVNQPQHF.

V usage is TRBV4-1 and J usage is TRBJ2-5; D call uncertain. The germline V gene has CDR1 MGHRA and CDR2 YSYEKL. There are 18 residues in the CDR3. V was clipped by 4 bases and J by 5 bases, with 26 bases between them. The CDR3: CASSPRHTKGPEAETQYF. CDR3 sequence (DNA): TGCGCCAGCAGCCCAAGGCACACCAAGGGCCCTGAGGCGGAGACCCAGTACTTC.

This chain links TRBV7-3 with TRBJ2-5; no definite D call. The CDR3 extends over 17 amino acids. V was pared by 5 bases and J by 5 bases, with 24 bases between. Germline V gene lookup returns CDR1 SGHTA and CDR2 FQGTGA. The CDR3 region has the DNA TGTGCCAGCAGCCCCGGCCTTTTTGGTGTAGAGTCGGAGACCCAGTACTTC. Translated: CASSPGLFGVESETQYF.

The chain joins TRBV9 to TRBJ1-6; 7 bases are shared with TRBD1. V shed 4 bases and J 4 bases; nucleotides not matched to a gene: 2. The CDR3 runs 14 residues. The V gene's germline CDR1 is SGDLS and CDR2 YYNGEE. The CDR3 bases are TGTGCCAGCAGCCTGGGACAGTATAATTCACCCCTCCACTTT. Translation: CASSLGQYNSPLHF.

This rearrangement joins TRBV27 to TRBJ2-7; possibly TRBD1 for D (5 bases). V shed 1 base and J shed 6 bases, with 10 bases lying between them. CDR3 size: 13 residues. Germline CDR1 reads MNHEY; CDR2 reads SMNVEV (reference sequence). This CDR3 is CASSLFKGIEQYF. The CDR3 DNA sequence: TGTGCCAGCAGTTTATTTAAGGGGATCGAGCAGTACTTC.

V is TRBV6-1 and J is TRBJ2-5, with 8 bases fitting TRBD1. The CDR3 has 14 residues. Per germline, CDR1 MNHNS and CDR2 SASEGT. Losses at the gene ends were 8 bases for V and 2 bases for J; bases not matched to a gene: 7. For the CDR3, the DNA is TGTGCCAGCCTCCGGGACAGGCGGCAAGAGACCCAGTACTTC. Its protein product is CASLRDRRQETQYF.

This clone is a singleton in its sample. The V gene is TRBV7-2, the J gene TRBJ2-5; weak D call: TRBD1 (6 bases). Germline CDR1 and CDR2: SGHTA and FQGNSA. CDR3 size: 16 residues. Trimming took 4 bases from V and 0 from J, leaving 15 bases between them. The CDR3 nucleotides read TGTGCCAGCAGCTCCGGACAGATTCTGTACCAAGAGACCCAGTACTTC. It specifies CASSSGQILYQETQYF.

The chain joins TRBV19 to TRBJ1-6, with D hard to call. This CDR3 region has 13 residues. The germline V gene encodes CDR1 LNHDA and CDR2 SQIVND (reference sequence). The germline V and J ends were trimmed by 1 base and 7 bases, with 5 bases remaining between them. CDR3 sequence: CASSIGLNSPLHF. CDR3 nucleotides: TGTGCCAGTAGTATAGGATTAAATTCACCCCTCCACTTT.

This chain uses TRBV18 with TRBJ1-5; D gene unclear. The CDR3 consists of 17 residues. Germline V gene lookup returns CDR1 KGHSH and CDR2 LQKENI. The V end lost 2 bases, the J end lost 2 bases, and 16 bases lay between the germline ends. CDR3 in DNA: TGTGCCAGCTCACCAAGGAACGACCCGACGGGCAATCAGCCCCAGCATTTT. It codes for CASSPRNDPTGNQPQHF. Supplemented by reference TRBV18 and TRBJ1-5, the full variable domain reads NAGVMQNPRHLVRRRGQEARLRCSPMKGHSHVYWYRQLPEEGLKFMVYLQKENIIDESGMPKERFSAEFPKEGPSILRIQQVVRGDSAAYFCASSPRNDPTGNQPQHFGDGTRLSIL.

The genes are TRBV28 and TRBJ1-4; D is uncertain. The length of the CDR3 is 15 residues. Germline CDR1 reads MDHEN; CDR2 reads SYDVKM. Trimming took 2 bases from V and 5 from J, leaving 12 bases between them. The DNA for the CDR3 is TGTGCCAGCAGTTTACATTCGGGCTCGAATGAAAAACTGTTTTTT. This translates into CASSLHSGSNEKLFF.

Notes on this clone: The junction departs from the called germline gene at one end, perhaps through a read error. The chain uses TRBV7-7 and TRBJ2-2; D perhaps matches TRBD1 (6 bases). The CDR3 contains 14 residues. Germline CDR1 is SSHAT and CDR2 is FNYEAQ (reference sequence). The DNA for the CDR3 is TGTGCTAGCAGCCTCGGGACAAACACCGGGGAGCTGTTTTTT. Amino acids: CASSLGTNTGELFF.

The chain couples TRBV19 to TRBJ2-1, with D perhaps matching TRBD2 (5 bases). Trimming pared 3 bases from V and 9 bases from J, leaving 12 bases between. This CDR3 contains 13 residues. Germline V gives CDR1 LNHDA, CDR2 SQIVND (reference sequence). For the CDR3, the DNA is TGTGCCAGTAGTATGTCCGGGATCCCTGAGCAGTTCTTC. This sequence encodes CASSMSGIPEQFF.

The chain carries TRBV5-6 and TRBJ1-2, with 8 nucleotides matching TRBD1. The CDR3 loop spans 13 amino acids. V was pared by 4 bases and J by 4 bases, with 3 bases of the junction left unmatched. The germline CDR1 and CDR2 sequences are SGHDT and YYEEEE. The CDR3 reads CASSPGTGYGYTF. DNA for the CDR3: TGTGCCAGCAGCCCCGGGACAGGCTATGGCTACACCTTC. Together with reference TRBV5-6 and TRBJ1-2, the CDR3 gives the full variable domain: DAGVTQSPTHLIKTRGQQVTLRCSPKSGHDTVSWYQQALGQGPQFIFQYYEEEERQRGNFPDRFSGHQFPNYSSELNVNALLLGDSALYLCASSPGTGYGYTFGSGTRLTVV.

The V gene is TRBV6-5, the J gene TRBJ1-1; no clear D gene. Per the germline V gene, CDR1 is MNHEY and CDR2 is SVGAGI. V lost 5 bases to trimming and J lost 6 bases, with 10 bases between them. This CDR3 spans 12 amino acids. The CDR3 here is CASSQGRAEAFF. DNA of the CDR3: TGTGCCAGCAGTCAAGGGAGGGCTGAAGCTTTCTTT.

Of note for this clone: The sample holds other DNA sequences that translate to the same CDR3. The gene calls are TRBV4-3 and TRBJ1-2; D is uncertain. This CDR3 contains 14 residues. From germline, CDR1 is LGHNA and CDR2 YSLEER. V was shortened by 1 base and J by 4 bases, with 10 bases between the two germline ends. This chain's CDR3 is CASSQGKGGYGYTF. Here the CDR3 DNA reads TGCGCCAGCAGCCAAGGGAAGGGCGGCTATGGCTACACCTTC.

J is TRBJ2-5 and V is TRBV4-2; a possible D gene is TRBD1 (5 bases). The CDR3 covers 14 residues. Germline V gene sequence: CDR1 LGHNA, CDR2 YNFKEQ. The V and J ends lost 0 bases and 5 bases respectively, with 10 bases between them. DNA for the CDR3: TGTGCCAGCAGCCAAGATGAGAGACAGGAGACCCAGTACTTC. Translating it yields CASSQDERQETQYF.

The chain uses TRBV2 and TRBJ1-2; D may be TRBD1 (6 bases). The germline V gene has CDR1 SNHLY and CDR2 FYNNEI. The ends were cut back, 6 bases at V and 8 bases at J, with 19 bases in the middle. This CDR3 region has 14 residues. The CDR3 DNA sequence: TGTGCCAGCAGCTACACCGGGGACATTTCCGGCTACACCTTC. This gives the protein CASSYTGDISGYTF.

This clone was seen once. The chain employs TRBV9 and TRBJ1-1; tentatively, D is TRBD1 (5 bases). The V end was cut by 2 bases, the J end by 1 base, with 9 bases between. Germline V lookup: CDR1 SGDLS, CDR2 YYNGEE. This CDR3 has 14 residues. Written as DNA, the CDR3 is TGTGCCAGCAGCGTTCAGGGATGGAACACTGAAGCTTTCTTT. This gives the protein CASSVQGWNTEAFF. The full variable domain, in which reference TRBV9 and TRBJ1-1 provide the parts outside the CDR3, is DSGVTQTPKHLITATGQRVTLRCSPRSGDLSVYWYQQSLDQGLQFLIQYYNGEERAKGNILERFSAQQFPDLHSELNLSSLELGDSALYFCASSVQGWNTEAFFGQGTRLTVV.

This clone was seen only once. The V call is TRBV5-1, the J call TRBJ1-1; possibly TRBD1 for D (5 bases). The CDR3 contains 17 residues. Germline V gene data show CDR1 as SGHRS and CDR2 as YFSETQ. Trimming left V 0 bases short and J 2 bases short, with 17 bases between. CDR3 sequence: CASSLAYRLSRNTEAFF. DNA of the CDR3: TGCGCCAGCAGCTTGGCATACAGGTTGTCGAGAAACACTGAAGCTTTCTTT.